This T cell receptor (beta chain) was identified in a study of CD8+CD57+ T cells in acquired aplastic anemia. This CDR3 is 15 amino acids long. Germline CDR1 reads DFQATT; CDR2 reads SNEGSKA (reference sequence). The V gene end was trimmed by 6 bases and the J gene end by 4 bases; junction bases not matched to a gene: 9. Genomic DNA acted as the template from which TCR beta VDJ combination and CDR3 sequence profiling were carried out. TCRdb re-analysed the reads in MiXCR, keeping a single row per CDR3 protein. The repertoire holds 210,000 or so distinct CDR3 sequences, with about half as singletons. As regards this clonotype: Its antigen is unidentified.

Study-level findings and limits: Shared by patients and controls, 25 to 30 CD8+ CDR3s were abundant in patients.

By flow cytometry, patients selected for sequencing had shown an expansion of CD8+CD57+ cells. This chain uses TRBV20-1 with TRBJ1-4, with 9 bases identical to TRBD1. Source material: sorted CD4+, CD8+, or CD8+CD57+ T cells (not recorded which) from PBMCs. This TCR was sampled from a human donor with aplastic anemia. In DNA form, the CDR3 reads TGCAGTGCCCCCCAGAGACAGGGGGTTAATGAAAAACTGTTTTTT. Translated: CSAPQRQGVNEKLFF.